Below, 15 T cell receptor beta chains from the same sample are listed, as sequenced in a study of blood T cell repertoires in COVID-19. The data were produced by immunoSEQ multiplex PCR, yet TCRdb's version contains in-frame clones alone and is incomplete. This sample has roughly 320,000 clones; 86% occur once, and the top ten carry over 3.5%. The sequencing sample was made of PBMCs or T cells enriched from blood (not recorded which). The receptors originated from a man aged 30 to 39 who had recovered from COVID-19.

This clone showed up just once. This rearrangement joins TRBV3-1 (or the pseudogene TRBV3-2) to TRBJ2-1, with D tentatively TRBD1 (7 bases). CDR3 length: 16 residues. V lost 6 bases, J lost 9 bases, and 24 bases lay in between. Germline values: CDR1 LGHDT, CDR2 YNNKEL (reference sequence). This CDR3 reads CASSHPQGGLSREQFF. DNA of the CDR3: TGTGCCAGCAGTCATCCGCAGGGGGGATTAAGTCGTGAGCAGTTCTTC.

The J gene is TRBJ2-2, the V gene TRBV24-1; maybe TRBD2 (6 bases). The germline gives CDR1 KGHDR, CDR2 SFDVKD. The ends were cut back, 5 bases at V and 5 bases at J, with 11 bases in the middle. CDR3 size: 14 residues. The CDR3 DNA reads TGTGCCACCAGTGTCCACGGGGGAACCGGGGAGCTGTTTTTT. Its protein product is CATSVHGGTGELFF.

The CDR3 loop reads CASSFIGETQYF. The CDR3 nucleotides read TGTGCCAGCAGTTTCATCGGGGAGACCCAGTACTTC. The rearrangement uses TRBV27 and TRBJ2-5; D call uncertain. CDR3 length: 12 residues. The germline CDR1 and CDR2 sequences are MNHEY and SMNVEV (reference sequence). The germline V and J ends were trimmed by 3 bases and 5 bases, with 7 bases remaining between them.

This clone was picked up one time. The chain joins TRBV7-2 to TRBJ2-1; 8 bases are a match to TRBD2. CDR1 SGHTA and CDR2 FQGNSA come from the germline V gene. The CDR3 has 15 amino acids. V lost 2 bases to trimming and J lost 7 bases; unmatched junction nucleotides: 7. CDR3 loop: CASSLNSGVLNEQFF. CDR3 in DNA: TGTGCCAGCAGCTTAAATAGCGGGGTCCTGAATGAGCAGTTCTTC.

The chain uses TRBV24-1 and TRBJ1-2; no clear D. This CDR3 spans 14 amino acids. The germline V and J ends were trimmed by 1 base and 0 bases, with 5 bases remaining between them. Germline V gene data show CDR1 as KGHDR and CDR2 as SFDVKD. Written as DNA, the CDR3 is TGTGCCACCAGTGATTTCGCGACTAACTATGGCTACACCTTC. Amino acids: CATSDFATNYGYTF.

Written as DNA, the CDR3 is TGTGCCAGCAGCTTAGAGTCCAACACGAACACTGAAGCTTTCTTT. It yields the protein CASSLESNTNTEAFF. The V gene is TRBV7-6, the J gene TRBJ1-1, with D unresolved. This CDR3 has 15 residues. The germline V gene has CDR1 SGHVS and CDR2 FNYEAQ. V lost 1 base, J lost 1 base, and 10 bases lay in between.

The DNA of the CDR3 is TGTGCCACCAGTCCCGGGACAGCCAGTCGTCGGGGCTACACCTTC. Translated, it gives CATSPGTASRRGYTF. The chain links TRBV24-1 to TRBJ1-2, with 7 bases matching TRBD1. CDR1 and CDR2 from the germline V gene are KGHDR and SFDVKD. The CDR3 runs to 15 residues. V shed 6 bases, J shed 8 bases, and the junction held 14 bases outside the gene matches.

The rearrangement uses TRBV30 and TRBJ2-2, with 9 bases that match TRBD2. There are 15 residues in the CDR3. J gave up 7 bases and V 1 base, and 7 bases lay outside the gene matches. The V gene's germline CDR1 is GTSNPN and CDR2 SVGIG (reference sequence). The CDR3: CAWSELAGVVGELFF. CDR3 coding DNA: TGTGCCTGGAGTGAATTAGCGGGAGTGGTCGGGGAGCTGTTTTTT.

J is TRBJ1-1 and V is TRBV27, with D possibly being TRBD1 (6 bases). CDR1 and CDR2 (germline): MNHEY, SMNVEV (reference sequence). Trimming stripped 5 bases from V and 6 bases from J, with 7 bases between. This CDR3 contains 11 residues. The CDR3 bases are TGTGCCAGCAGTGCAGGGGCTGAAGCTTTCTTT. Translated, it gives CASSAGAEAFF.

V is TRBV7-9 and J is TRBJ1-1, with 8 bases fitting TRBD1. Germline lookup yields CDR1 SEHNR and CDR2 FQNEAQ (reference sequence). The CDR3 spans 16 residues. V was pared by 5 bases and J by 3 bases, with 11 bases of the junction left unmatched. CDR3 amino acids: CASSGYYRGAYTEAFF. CDR3 in DNA: TGTGCCAGCAGCGGCTACTACAGGGGGGCGTACACTGAAGCTTTCTTT.

The chain uses TRBV7-9 and TRBJ2-7; 8 nucleotides agree with TRBD2. The CDR3 totals 13 residues. Losses at the gene ends were 7 bases for V and 5 bases for J; bases not matched to a gene: 7. Germline lookup yields CDR1 SEHNR and CDR2 FQNEAQ (reference sequence). CDR3 sequence: CASNRAGVNEQYF. The CDR3 coding sequence is TGTGCCAGCAATCGAGCGGGAGTTAACGAGCAGTACTTC.

The chain carries TRBV6-1 and TRBJ2-7, with 7 bases that match TRBD1. Germline lookup yields CDR1 MNHNS and CDR2 SASEGT. Germline trimming cut 4 bases from V and 6 bases from J; bases unmatched to any gene: 18. This CDR3 comprises 17 residues. The CDR3 DNA sequence: TGTGCCAGCAGTGGGGCCTATACAGGGGCCCAGGTGGGCGAGCAGTACTTC. This gives the protein CASSGAYTGAQVGEQYF.

The chain joins TRBV18 to TRBJ2-7; TRBD2 agrees at 12 bases. Looked up from germline, CDR1 is KGHSH and CDR2 is LQKENI. J lost 5 bases, V lost 1 base, and 6 bases had no gene match. This CDR3 is built from 16 residues. CDR3 bases: TGTGCCAGCTCACCACAATGGGCTAGCGGGAGGGACGAGCAGTACTTC. Amino acids: CASSPQWASGRDEQYF.

The chain recombines TRBV19 with TRBJ2-3, with D perhaps TRBD2 (5 bases). With 6 bases removed from V and 2 bases from J, the gap between germline ends came to 12 bases. Looked up from germline, CDR1 is LNHDA and CDR2 is SQIVND (reference sequence). The CDR3 consists of 14 residues. The CDR3 sequence: CASSTGTTTDTQYF. DNA of the CDR3: TGTGCCAGTAGCACGGGAACCACCACAGATACGCAGTATTTT.

V is TRBV4-1 and J is TRBJ2-1; 10 positions agree with TRBD2. V shed 4 bases, J shed 2 bases, and the junction held 5 bases outside the gene matches. The CDR3 consists of 16 residues. Germline V lookup: CDR1 MGHRA, CDR2 YSYEKL. In DNA form, the CDR3 reads TGCGCCAGCAGCCCGATTCTAGCGGGGGCCTACAATGAGCAGTTCTTC. Protein product: CASSPILAGAYNEQFF.